The present TCR beta chain was sequenced within a study of blood T cell repertoires in COVID-19 (dated by TCRdb to between 2020 and 2021). Turning to the overall study: Samples covering the acute and convalescent phases of COVID-19 were provided by collaborators in the United States, Italy and Spain. Where HLA class I and class II types were available, the types were taken from metadata supplied by the sample provider, not from assay-based typing. The repertoires were released in a freely available public database intended as a resource for research on the immune response to SARS-CoV-2. The samples were drawn from two sources: the first 160 participants of the ongoing ImmuneRACE study, and 1,000 to 1,500 subjects contributed by 6 global collaborators. A de-identified subject ID, COVID-19 status, age in years and sex were almost always included in the sample metadata. The material from the prospective study consisted of cDNA or gDNA derived from T cells, B-cell-depleted T cells, or PBMCs. Subjects who had been exposed to COVID-19, were actively infected with it, or had recovered from it provided the deeply sampled blood TCRbeta repertoires that made up the dataset.

Each collaborating institution followed its own protocols to collect whole blood in K2EDTA tubes. For TCRbeta analysis, collaborator samples were shipped as frozen whole blood, as isolated PBMCs, or as DNA extracted from either sample type. On this clone itself: Its antigen is currently not known. Per-base qualities were not stored, and no clone one base away is much larger.

For this chain, trimming is 1 base at the V end and 3 bases at the J end, and the number of junction bases without a gene match is 5. Taken from cysteine to phenylalanine, the CDR3 has 16 residues. CDR3 DNA is the only sequence kept; it has 48 bases, read in frame from the first base. CDR1 and CDR2 (LGHNA, YNFKEQ) derive from the germline V gene. Findings and caveats that apply to the study as a whole: How much clinical and demographic metadata was included differed by source and by participant, and the metadata was provided uncurated.

TCRbeta CDR3 regions were amplified from genomic DNA using the immunoSEQ Assay, a bias-controlled multiplex PCR. The paper's processing steps were these. The number of nucleated cells in each sample was estimated by amplification of reference gene primers within the assay. To quantify the absolute abundance of each unique TCRbeta CDR3 rearrangement, sequence reads were collapsed and filtered. Productive Simpson clonality was computed per sample as the square root of Simpson's diversity index over productive rearrangements. This is the immuneACCESS table as TCRdb keeps it, with only in-frame sequences that have V and J called. A part of the clones is gone; compared with another copy, unresolved V genes explain less than half, and the rest is unexplained. V, J and clone size are taken as reported in that table, and D and trimming were inferred from the DNA itself. The table for this sample lists 70,000 to 100,000 clones; less than 75% of them were counted only once. Under 30% of the sample is taken by the ten largest.

Input material: peripheral blood. The clonotype originates from a woman aged 55 to 70 in a cohort sampled during active or convalescent COVID-19. Recombination connected TRBV4-2 to TRBJ1-1; the central 10 bases match TRBD1. The base sequence is TGTGCCAGCAGCCAAGTCGCGGGACAGGGGTACACTGAAGCTTTCTTT. The translation is CASSQVAGQGYTEAFF.